Sequencing of this TCR beta chain was carried out in a study of neurological immune-mediated disorders. Study-wide results and caveats: In HTLV-1-associated myelopathy, TCR clonal expansion was greatest, and in multiple sclerosis it was least, below healthy controls. The expanded clones of different subjects shared no CDR3 amino acid sequences (suggesting private repertoires in all groups).

Germline lookup yields CDR1 SGHRS and CDR2 YFSETQ. This CDR3 region has 15 residues. The V segment lost 0 bases and the J segment 2 bases; nucleotides outside the gene matches: 1. Libraries from sorted cells used about a million T cells (CD4+ or CD8+). This clonotype occurred many times. Its antigen is not known. The cDNA was synthesized by means of template-switch 5'RACE, which was carried out with 10-nucleotide random UMIs. Each CDR3 protein is one row after TCRdb ran MiXCR on the 5' RACE reads. Of some 18,000 distinct CDR3 sequences listed, approximately 8% were seen once; the top ten hold around 16%.

The chain has TRBV5-1 and TRBJ1-1, with 10 bases matching TRBD1. Material: CD8+ T cells from blood. This receptor was taken from a woman aged 25-40 years with HTLV-1-associated myelopathy (HAM/TSP). The CDR3 region is CASSLGQGANTEAFF. The CDR3 DNA reads as TGCGCCAGCAGCTTGGGACAGGGGGCAAACACTGAAGCTTTCTTT.